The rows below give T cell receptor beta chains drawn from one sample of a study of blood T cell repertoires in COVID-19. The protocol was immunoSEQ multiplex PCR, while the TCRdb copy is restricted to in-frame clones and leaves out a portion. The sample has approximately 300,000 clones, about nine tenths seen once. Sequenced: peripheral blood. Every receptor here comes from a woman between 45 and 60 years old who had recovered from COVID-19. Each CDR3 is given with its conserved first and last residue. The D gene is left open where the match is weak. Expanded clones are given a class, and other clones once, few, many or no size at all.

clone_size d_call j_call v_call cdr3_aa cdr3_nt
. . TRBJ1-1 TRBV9 CASSAHNTEAFF TGTGCCAGCAGCGCACATAACACTGAAGCTTTCTTT
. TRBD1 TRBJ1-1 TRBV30 CAWRWGTPRQGNTEAFF TGTGCCTGGAGATGGGGTACCCCTCGACAGGGCAACACTGAAGCTTTCTTT
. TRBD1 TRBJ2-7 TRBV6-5 CASSLLQGAYEQYF TGTGCCAGCAGTTTGTTACAGGGGGCGTACGAGCAGTACTTC
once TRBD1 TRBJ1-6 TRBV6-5 CASSRQGNNSPLHF TGTGCCAGCAGCCGACAGGGAAATAATTCACCCCTCCACTTT
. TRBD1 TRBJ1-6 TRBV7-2 CASRGTANSPLHF TGTGCCAGCAGGGGGACAGCGAATTCACCCCTCCACTTT
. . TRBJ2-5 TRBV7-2 CASSRRSGLAQETQYF TGTGCCAGCAGCCGCCGGTCAGGGTTGGCCCAAGAGACCCAGTACTTC
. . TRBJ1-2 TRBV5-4 CASSLTPRGGYTF TGTGCCAGCAGCTTAACACCGCGGGGAGGCTACACCTTC
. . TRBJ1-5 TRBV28 CASSWGGVSNQPQHF TGTGCCAGCAGCTGGGGGGGGGTGAGCAATCAGCCCCAGCATTTT
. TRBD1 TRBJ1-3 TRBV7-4 CASSPVTRPFGQVVSGNTIYF TGTGCCAGCAGCCCAGTCACGAGACCTTTCGGACAGGTCGTTAGTGGAAACACCATATATTTT
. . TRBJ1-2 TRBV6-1 CASSEADKWASYTF TGTGCCAGCAGTGAAGCAGACAAGTGGGCTAGCTACACCTTC
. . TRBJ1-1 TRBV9 CASSVVSETEAFF TGTGCCAGCAGCGTAGTTAGCGAAACTGAAGCTTTCTTT
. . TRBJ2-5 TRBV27 CASSNLAETQYF TGTGCCAGCAGTAACCTAGCGGAGACCCAGTACTTC
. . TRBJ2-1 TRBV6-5 CASSGQGAVDNEQFF TGTGCCAGCAGCGGTCAGGGCGCCGTGGACAATGAGCAGTTCTTC
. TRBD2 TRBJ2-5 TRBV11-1 CASSLERDSGETQYF TGTGCCAGCAGCCTCGAGCGGGACTCCGGGGAGACCCAGTACTTC
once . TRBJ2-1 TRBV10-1 CASLEDRTLAPSYNEQFF TGCGCCAGCCTCGAGGATCGAACTCTAGCGCCTTCCTACAATGAGCAGTTCTTC
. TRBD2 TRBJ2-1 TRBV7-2 CASSLWRGGDYNEQFF TGTGCCAGCAGCTTATGGCGCGGGGGGGACTACAATGAGCAGTTCTTC
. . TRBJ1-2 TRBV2 CASSEATDRYDGYTF TGTGCCAGCAGTGAAGCGACAGACCGTTACGATGGCTACACCTTC
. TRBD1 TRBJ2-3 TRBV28 CASSRPGQGADTQYF TGTGCCAGCAGTCGCCCGGGACAGGGAGCGGATACGCAGTATTTT
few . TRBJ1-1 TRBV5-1 CASSSQGNTEAFF TGCGCCAGCAGCTCCCAGGGGAACACTGAAGCTTTCTTT
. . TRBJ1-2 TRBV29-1 CSVEVPGYGYTF TGCAGCGTTGAGGTTCCCGGCTATGGCTACACCTTC
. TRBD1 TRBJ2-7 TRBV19 CASSPRPGQGYEQYF TGTGCCAGTAGTCCACGCCCGGGACAGGGCTACGAGCAGTACTTC
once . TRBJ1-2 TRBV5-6 CASSLRTAAAYGYTF TGTGCCAGCAGCTTGAGGACAGCAGCAGCCTATGGCTACACCTTC
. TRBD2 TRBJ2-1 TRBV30 CAWSPLAGPEVPYNEQFF TGTGCCTGGAGTCCCCTAGCGGGGCCCGAGGTCCCCTACAATGAGCAGTTCTTC
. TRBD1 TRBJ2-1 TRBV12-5 CASGSSGTGENEQFF TGTGCTAGTGGTTCCTCCGGGACAGGGGAGAATGAGCAGTTCTTC
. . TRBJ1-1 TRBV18 CASSPETGTEAFF TGTGCCAGCTCACCCGAGACGGGGACTGAAGCTTTCTTT
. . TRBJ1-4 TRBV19 CASSVEQGNEKLFF TGTGCCAGTAGCGTGGAACAGGGTAATGAAAAACTGTTTTTT
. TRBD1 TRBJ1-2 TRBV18 CASSLDWGQGNYGYTF TGTGCCAGCTCACTGGACTGGGGACAGGGGAACTATGGCTACACCTTC
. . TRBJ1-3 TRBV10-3 CAISESAGNTIYF TGTGCCATCAGTGAGAGCGCCGGAAACACCATATATTTT
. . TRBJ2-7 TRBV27 CASSIMRSLDEQYF TGTGCCAGCAGCATAATGAGGAGCCTGGACGAGCAGTACTTC
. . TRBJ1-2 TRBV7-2 CASSLAPGLNYGYTF TGTGCCAGCAGCTTAGCCCCAGGATTAAACTATGGCTACACCTTC
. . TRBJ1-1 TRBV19 CASSPPGGHTEAFF TGTGCCAGTAGTCCCCCCGGGGGGCACACTGAAGCTTTCTTT
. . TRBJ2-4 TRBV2 CASSEYQYGKNIQYF TGTGCCAGCAGTGAGTACCAGTATGGCAAAAACATTCAGTACTTC
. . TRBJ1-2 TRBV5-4 CASSPGHRINYGYTF TGTGCCAGCAGCCCTGGACACCGAATTAACTATGGCTACACCTTC
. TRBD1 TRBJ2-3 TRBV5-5 CASSPRQGTIDTQYF TGTGCCAGCAGCCCGCGACAGGGGACGATAGATACGCAGTATTTT
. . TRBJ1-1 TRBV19 CASSKAGEKGEAFF TGTGCCAGTAGTAAGGCAGGGGAAAAGGGTGAAGCTTTCTTT
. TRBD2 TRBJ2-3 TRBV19 CASSIQRGTDTQYF TGTGCCAGTAGTATTCAGCGGGGAACAGATACGCAGTATTTT
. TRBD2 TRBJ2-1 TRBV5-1 CASRGLENPNEQFF TGCGCCAGCCGGGGACTAGAAAATCCCAATGAGCAGTTCTTC
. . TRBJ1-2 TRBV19 CASSIRPGTGYTF TGTGCCAGTAGTATTCGCCCAGGGACAGGCTACACCTTC
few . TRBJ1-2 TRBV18 CASSPPGRDYGYTF TGTGCCAGCTCACCACCTGGCAGGGACTATGGCTACACCTTC
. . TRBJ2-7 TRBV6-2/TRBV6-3 CASSYSRGSSYEQYF TGTGCCAGCAGTTACTCGCGGGGCTCCTCCTACGAGCAGTACTTC